This paragraph covers one T cell receptor (beta chain) sequence. The CDR3 consists of 15 residues. Germline CDR1 and CDR2: SNHLY and FYNNEI. V shed 3 bases, J shed 7 bases, and the junction held 6 bases outside the gene matches. The sample is drawn from a study of technical replicates of blood from a few donors. Sequenced by immunoSEQ multiplex PCR; TCRdb stores in-frame clones only, minus some. The table includes around 75,000 clones, 80% to 95% detected once. The V gene is TRBV2, the J gene TRBJ2-1, with 10 bases that match TRBD2. The receptor's source is a human donor in good health. The source material was T cells isolated from PBMCs. CDR3 sequence reads: CASSEASGSGNEQFF. In nucleotides, the CDR3 is TGTGCCAGCAGTGAGGCTAGCGGGAGTGGAAATGAGCAGTTCTTC.